This T cell receptor beta chain was captured by sequencing in a study of shared clonotypes between healthy human individuals. General observations from the study: Clonotypes which were not shared had lower generation probabilities than clonotypes that all four donors shared.

This clone showed up just once. Antigen specificity is unknown. Trimming took off 0 bases at V and 0 bases at J, with 16 bases between the two ends. CDR1 SGHDT and CDR2 YYEEEE come from the germline V gene. The CDR3 totals 17 residues. Positively selected for CCR7, the CD45RO-negative cells used as naive CD8 cells excluded terminally differentiated effector memory CD45RA+ cells. Every donor was a Caucasian adult from Nashville, Tennessee. Clones were sequenced by immunoSEQ multiplex PCR, and TCRdb holds only the in-frame ones, with some missing. Of roughly 650,000 clones in the sample, about 96% are singletons; the top ten hold approximately 0.12%.

The sample was naive CD8+ T cells sorted from blood. The clonotype was recovered from a woman aged 25 to 39 in good health. The rearrangement links TRBV5-6 to TRBJ2-7, with TRBD1 as a possible D gene (6 bases). CDR3 sequence: CASSLGDTTKSSYEQYF. CDR3 in DNA: TGTGCCAGCAGCTTGGGGGACACCACGAAAAGCTCCTACGAGCAGTACTTC. The variable domain in full, with the rest retrieved from reference TRBV5-6 and TRBJ2-7, is DAGVTQSPTHLIKTRGQQVTLRCSPKSGHDTVSWYQQALGQGPQFIFQYYEEEERQRGNFPDRFSGHQFPNYSSELNVNALLLGDSALYLCASSLGDTTKSSYEQYFGPGTRLTVT.